The sequence of this T cell receptor beta chain was determined in a study of blood T cells in healthy people across ages. Study background: Roughly one uniquely barcoded beta molecule per two T cells was captured.

Concerning this clonotype itself: Antigen specificity is unknown.

The extraction recovered at least 5 micrograms of total RNA per sample. The CDR3 runs to 16 residues. Germline CDR1 and CDR2: SSHAT and FNYEAQ (reference sequence). Trimming at V came to 1 base and at J to 2 bases, leaving 4 bases not matched to a gene. Through a sample-barcoded 5' primer and a J-beta primer mix, a second PCR was run for about 6 to 11 cycles. TCRdb analysed the 5' RACE reads with MiXCR anew, one entry per CDR3 protein. This sample has about 670,000 distinct CDR3 sequences; around 52% occur once, and the top ten carry roughly 14%. Study results and limitations: One million T cells yielded diversity estimates that were considered underestimates.

This TCR derives from a woman of 80 years or more in good health. Material: blood. J is TRBJ2-5 and V is TRBV7-7, with 10 bases identical to TRBD2. In DNA, the CDR3 is TGTGCCAGCAGCTTAGGGACTAGCGGAGCTCAAGAGACCCAGTACTTC. It translates to CASSLGTSGAQETQYF. Using reference TRBV7-7 and TRBJ2-5 for the parts outside the CDR3, the full variable domain is GAGVSQSPRYKVTKRGQDVTLRCDPISSHATLYWYQQALGQGPEFLTYFNYEAQPDKSGLPSDRFSAERPEGSISTLTIQRTEQRDSAMYRCASSLGTSGAQETQYFGPGTRLLVL.